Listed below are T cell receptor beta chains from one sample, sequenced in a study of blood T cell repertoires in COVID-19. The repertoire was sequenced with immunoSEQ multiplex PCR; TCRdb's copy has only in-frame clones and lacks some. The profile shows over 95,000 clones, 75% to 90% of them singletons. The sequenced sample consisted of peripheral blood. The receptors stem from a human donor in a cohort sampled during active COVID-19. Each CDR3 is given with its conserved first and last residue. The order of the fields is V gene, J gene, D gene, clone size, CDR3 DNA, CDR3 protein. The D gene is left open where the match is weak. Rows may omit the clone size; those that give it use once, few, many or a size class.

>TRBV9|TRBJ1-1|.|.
TGTGCCAGCAGCGTAGGTCACAGTAACACTGAAGCTTTCTTT
CASSVGHSNTEAFF
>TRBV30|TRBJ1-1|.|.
TGTGCCTGGAAGAGGGTCACTGAAGCTTTCTTT
CAWKRVTEAFF
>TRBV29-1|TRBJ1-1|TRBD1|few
TGCAGCGTGCTATCCGGGACAGGCTACACTGAAGCTTTCTTT
CSVLSGTGYTEAFF
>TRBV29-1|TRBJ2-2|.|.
TGCAGTCGACAGGAGAACACCGGGGAGCTGTTTTTT
CSRQENTGELFF
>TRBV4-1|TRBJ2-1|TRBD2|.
TGCGCCAGCAGCCTTGGTAGCGGGGGTGAGCAGTTCTTC
CASSLGSGGEQFF
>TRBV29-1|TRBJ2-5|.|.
TGCAGCGTGGAAACAGGACCCCAGGCCGGGGAGACCCAGTACTTC
CSVETGPQAGETQYF
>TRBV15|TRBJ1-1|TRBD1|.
TGTGCCACCAGCAGAGTACCGGGACAGGGGTTTGAAGCTTTCTTT
CATSRVPGQGFEAFF
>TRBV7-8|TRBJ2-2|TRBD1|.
TGTGCCAGCAGCTTGCGGGCAGGGGGATCCGGGGAGCTGTTTTTT
CASSLRAGGSGELFF
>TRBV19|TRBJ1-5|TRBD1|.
TGTGCTACTCAGAGGGACAGGGGCAATCAGCCCCAGCATTTT
CATQRDRGNQPQHF
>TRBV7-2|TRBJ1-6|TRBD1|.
TGTGCCAGCAGCTTGTTGGGACAGGGGAGTTCACCCCTCCACTTT
CASSLLGQGSSPLHF
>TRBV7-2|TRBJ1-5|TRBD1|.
TGTGCCAGCAGCTTACGTTCAGGGGGCGGACAGCCCCAGCATTTT
CASSLRSGGGQPQHF
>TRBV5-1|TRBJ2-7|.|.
TGCGCCAGCAGCTTGGGTCAGCGTGTCGAGCAGTACTTC
CASSLGQRVEQYF
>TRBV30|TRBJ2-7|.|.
TGTGCCTGGAGTTTCGGACAGAGCTCCTACGAGCAGTACTTC
CAWSFGQSSYEQYF
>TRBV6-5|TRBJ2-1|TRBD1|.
TGTGCCAGCAGTTACCCGGGACAGGGTGGGCAGTTCTTC
CASSYPGQGGQFF
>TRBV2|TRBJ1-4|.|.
TGTGCCAGCAGTAGCAGGGGACCCCTCGTAGGAAAACTGTTTTTT
CASSSRGPLVGKLFF
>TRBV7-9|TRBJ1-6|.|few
TGTGCCAGCAGCTCCCTAGGGGGTTCGGTCTATAATTCACCCCTCCACTTT
CASSSLGGSVYNSPLHF
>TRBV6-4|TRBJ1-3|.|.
TGTGCCAGCAGTGAAGGATGGGGGCCTGGAAACACCATATATTTT
CASSEGWGPGNTIYF
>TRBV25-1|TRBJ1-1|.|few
TGTGCCAGCAGTGTGACATTCCAAGCTTTCTTT
CASSVTFQAFF
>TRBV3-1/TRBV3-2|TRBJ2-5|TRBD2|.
TGTGCCAGCAGCCTCGGACTAGCGGCGATCCAAGAGACCCAGTACTTC
CASSLGLAAIQETQYF
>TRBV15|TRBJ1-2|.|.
TGTGCCACCAGCAGATCACCGGGGGGCAGGGGTAACTATGGCTACACCTTC
CATSRSPGGRGNYGYTF
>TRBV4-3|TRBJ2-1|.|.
TGCGCCAGCAGCCAATCCGGGGTCAATGAGCAGTTCTTC
CASSQSGVNEQFF
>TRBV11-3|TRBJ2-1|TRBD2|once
TGTGCCAGCAGCCTTGAACGCGGGGGGGCGGGTAATGAGCAGTTCTTC
CASSLERGGAGNEQFF
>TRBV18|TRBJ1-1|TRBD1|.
TGTGCCAGCTCACCTCCGAGAGGGGGCTTGGGGACTGAAGCTTTCTTT
CASSPPRGGLGTEAFF
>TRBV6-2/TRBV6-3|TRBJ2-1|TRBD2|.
TGTGCCAGCAGCCGACGGACTAGCGGGGGGACCTACAATGAGCAGTTCTTC
CASSRRTSGGTYNEQFF
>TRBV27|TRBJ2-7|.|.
TGTGCCAGCAAAATCGGCGAGCAGTACTTC
CASKIGEQYF
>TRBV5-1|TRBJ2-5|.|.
TGCGCCAGCAGCCTCGGGCAGGGGAGTTTGGGGACCCAGTACTTC
CASSLGQGSLGTQYF
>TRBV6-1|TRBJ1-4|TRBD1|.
TGTGCCAGCAGTGAAGCCCGGACAGGGGATGAAAAACTGTTTTTT
CASSEARTGDEKLFF
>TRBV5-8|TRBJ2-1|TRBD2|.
TGTGCCAGCAGCTGGAGCGGGGGGGCCAATGAGCAGTTCTTC
CASSWSGGANEQFF
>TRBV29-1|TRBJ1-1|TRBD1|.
TGCAGCGCCGACAGGGGGATGAACACTGAAGCTTTCTTT
CSADRGMNTEAFF
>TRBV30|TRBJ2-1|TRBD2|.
TGTGCCTGGAGTGTGGGACTAGCGGCCTACAATGAGCAGTTCTTC
CAWSVGLAAYNEQFF
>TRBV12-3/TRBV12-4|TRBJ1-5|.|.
TGTGCCAGCAGTGGGACAAACAATCAGCCCCAGCATTTT
CASSGTNNQPQHF
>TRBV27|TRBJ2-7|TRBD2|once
TGTGCCAGCAGTACATTAGCGGGGTCCTCCTACGAGCAGTACTTC
CASSTLAGSSYEQYF
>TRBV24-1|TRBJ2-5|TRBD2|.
TGTGCCACCAGTGACCCTAGCGGGGGGTCGAGAGAGACCCAGTACTTC
CATSDPSGGSRETQYF
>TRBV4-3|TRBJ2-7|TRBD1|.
TGCGCCAGCAGCCAAGACTGGGGACAGGGGGCTTACGAGCAGTACTTC
CASSQDWGQGAYEQYF
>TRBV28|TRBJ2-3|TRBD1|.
TGTGCCAGCAGCACAGCAGGGGGAGATACGCAGTATTTT
CASSTAGGDTQYF
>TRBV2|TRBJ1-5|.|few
TGTGCCAGCAGTGACACGGGTCCAAGCAATCAGCCCCAGCATTTT
CASSDTGPSNQPQHF
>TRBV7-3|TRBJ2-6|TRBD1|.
TGTGCCAGCAGCATTTCCGGGACAGGCCTCTCTGGGGCCAACGTCCTGACTTTC
CASSISGTGLSGANVLTF
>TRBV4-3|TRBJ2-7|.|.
TGCGCCAGCAGCCAAGTTCCTAGTCCGTACTTC
CASSQVPSPYF
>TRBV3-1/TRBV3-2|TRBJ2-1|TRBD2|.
TGTGCCAGCAGCCAAGATGGGAGGGCTAGCGGGGGGGTAGGGTACAATGAGCAGTTCTTC
CASSQDGRASGGVGYNEQFF
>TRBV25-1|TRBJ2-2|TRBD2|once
TGTGCCAGCAGTGAGGAACTAGCGGGGTCTAGAGAGCTGTTTTTT
CASSEELAGSRELFF
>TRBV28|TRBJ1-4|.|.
TGTGCCAGCAGTTCGCAGGGGGAAAAACTGTTTTTT
CASSSQGEKLFF
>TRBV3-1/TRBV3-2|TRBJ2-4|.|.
TGTGCCAGCAGCCTAGGGACTTCTAGTTACATTCAGTACTTC
CASSLGTSSYIQYF
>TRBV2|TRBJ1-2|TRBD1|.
TGTGCCAGCAGAAACAGGGGGGGAACCTATGGCTACACCTTC
CASRNRGGTYGYTF